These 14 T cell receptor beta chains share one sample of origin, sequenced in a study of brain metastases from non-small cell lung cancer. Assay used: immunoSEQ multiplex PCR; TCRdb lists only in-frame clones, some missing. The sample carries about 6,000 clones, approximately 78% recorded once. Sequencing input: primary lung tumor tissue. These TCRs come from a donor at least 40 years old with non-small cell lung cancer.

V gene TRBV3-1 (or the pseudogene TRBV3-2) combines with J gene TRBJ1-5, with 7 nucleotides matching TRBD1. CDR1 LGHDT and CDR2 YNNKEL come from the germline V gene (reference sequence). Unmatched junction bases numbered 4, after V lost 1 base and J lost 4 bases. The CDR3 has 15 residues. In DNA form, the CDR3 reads TGTGCCAGCAGCCAAGGACAGGGACGGAATCAGCCCCAGCATTTT. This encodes CASSQGQGRNQPQHF.

DNA for the CDR3: TGTGCCAGCAAGCAGCAGAACAGGGGGCCAAATAACTATGGCTACACCTTC. Translated: CASKQQNRGPNNYGYTF. This sequence joins TRBV2 and TRBJ1-2, with 9 nucleotides matching TRBD1. Losses at the gene ends were 7 bases for V and 1 base for J; bases not matched to a gene: 13. The CDR3 loop spans 17 amino acids. The germline gives CDR1 SNHLY, CDR2 FYNNEI.

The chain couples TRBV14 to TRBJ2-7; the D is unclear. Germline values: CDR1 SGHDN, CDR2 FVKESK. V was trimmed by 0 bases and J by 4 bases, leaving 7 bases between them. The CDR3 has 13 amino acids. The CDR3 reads CASSQDRRYEQYF. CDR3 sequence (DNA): TGTGCCAGCAGCCAAGATCGTCGGTACGAGCAGTACTTC.

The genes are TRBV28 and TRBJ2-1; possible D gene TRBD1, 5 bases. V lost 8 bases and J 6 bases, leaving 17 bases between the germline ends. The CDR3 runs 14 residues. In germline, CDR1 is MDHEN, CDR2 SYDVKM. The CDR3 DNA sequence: TGTGCCAGCGGGAAAGGGGCAGGATCCAATGAGCAGTTCTTC. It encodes CASGKGAGSNEQFF.

CDR3 in amino acids: CASSIPTGWSQPQHF. CDR3 in DNA: TGTGCCAGTAGTATCCCGACAGGGTGGAGTCAGCCCCAGCATTTT. This rearrangement joins TRBV19 to TRBJ1-5, with 7 positions matching TRBD1. Germline V CDR1 and CDR2: LNHDA, SQIVND (reference sequence). The V segment lost 3 bases and the J segment 6 bases; nucleotides outside the gene matches: 8. The CDR3 spans 15 residues.

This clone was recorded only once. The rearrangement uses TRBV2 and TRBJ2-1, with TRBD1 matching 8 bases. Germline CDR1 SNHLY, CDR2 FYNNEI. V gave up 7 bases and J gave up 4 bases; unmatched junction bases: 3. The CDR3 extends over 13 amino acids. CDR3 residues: CASTGTGYNEQFF. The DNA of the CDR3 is TGTGCCAGCACCGGGACAGGATACAATGAGCAGTTCTTC.

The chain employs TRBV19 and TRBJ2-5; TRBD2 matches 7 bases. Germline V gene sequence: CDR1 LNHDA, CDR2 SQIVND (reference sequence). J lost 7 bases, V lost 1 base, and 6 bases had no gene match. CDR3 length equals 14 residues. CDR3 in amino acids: CASSIVLAVGTQYF. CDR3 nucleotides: TGTGCCAGTAGTATAGTCCTAGCGGTAGGGACCCAGTACTTC.

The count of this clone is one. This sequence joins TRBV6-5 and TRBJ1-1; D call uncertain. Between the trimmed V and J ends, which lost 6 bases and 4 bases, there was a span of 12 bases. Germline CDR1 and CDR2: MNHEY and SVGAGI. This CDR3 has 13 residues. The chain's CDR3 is CASSQTLGTEAFF. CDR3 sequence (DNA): TGTGCCAGCAGCCAAACGCTTGGCACTGAAGCTTTCTTT.

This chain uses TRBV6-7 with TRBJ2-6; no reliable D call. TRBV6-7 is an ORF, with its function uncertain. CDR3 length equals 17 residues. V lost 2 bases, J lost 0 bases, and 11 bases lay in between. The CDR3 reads CASSYRVLYSGANVLTF. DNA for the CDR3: TGTGCCAGCAGTTACAGGGTCCTATACTCTGGGGCCAACGTCCTGACTTTC.

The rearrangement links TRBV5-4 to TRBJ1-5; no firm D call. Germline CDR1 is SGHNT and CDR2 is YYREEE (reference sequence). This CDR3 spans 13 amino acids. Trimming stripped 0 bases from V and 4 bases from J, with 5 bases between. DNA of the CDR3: TGTGCCAGCAGCTTGGAACCAAATCAGCCCCAGCATTTT. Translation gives CASSLEPNQPQHF.

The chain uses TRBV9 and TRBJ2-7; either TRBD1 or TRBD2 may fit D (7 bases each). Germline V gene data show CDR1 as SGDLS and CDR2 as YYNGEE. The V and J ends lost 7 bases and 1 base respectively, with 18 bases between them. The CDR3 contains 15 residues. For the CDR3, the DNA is TGTGCCAGCCCTCAGGGGGGGGATCCTTCCTACGAGCAGTACTTC. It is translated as CASPQGGDPSYEQYF.

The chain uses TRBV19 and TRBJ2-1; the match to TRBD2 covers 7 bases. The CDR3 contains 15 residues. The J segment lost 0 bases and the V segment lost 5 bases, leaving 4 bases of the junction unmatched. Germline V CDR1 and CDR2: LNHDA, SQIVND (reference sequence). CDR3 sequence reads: CASSGPGGSYNEQFF. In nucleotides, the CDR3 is TGTGCCAGTAGTGGCCCGGGGGGCTCCTACAATGAGCAGTTCTTC.

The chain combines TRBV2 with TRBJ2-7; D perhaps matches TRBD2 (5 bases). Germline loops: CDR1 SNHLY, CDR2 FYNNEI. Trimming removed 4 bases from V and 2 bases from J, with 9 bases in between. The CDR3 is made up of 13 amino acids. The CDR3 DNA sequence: TGTGCCAGCAGTGGGACTTTTCCCTACGAGCAGTACTTC. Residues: CASSGTFPYEQYF. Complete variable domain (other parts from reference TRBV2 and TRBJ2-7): EPEVTQTPSHQVTQMGQEVILRCVPISNHLYFYWYRQILGQKVEFLVSFYNNEISEKSEIFDDQFSVERPDGSNFTLKIRSTKLEDSAMYFCASSGTFPYEQYFGPGTRLTVT.

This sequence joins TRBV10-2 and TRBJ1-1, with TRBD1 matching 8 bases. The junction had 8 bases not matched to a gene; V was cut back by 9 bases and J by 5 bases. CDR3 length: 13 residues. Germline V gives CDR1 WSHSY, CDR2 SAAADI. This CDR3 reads CASSDRGVTEAFF. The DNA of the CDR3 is TGCGCCAGTTCCGACAGGGGTGTGACTGAAGCTTTCTTT.